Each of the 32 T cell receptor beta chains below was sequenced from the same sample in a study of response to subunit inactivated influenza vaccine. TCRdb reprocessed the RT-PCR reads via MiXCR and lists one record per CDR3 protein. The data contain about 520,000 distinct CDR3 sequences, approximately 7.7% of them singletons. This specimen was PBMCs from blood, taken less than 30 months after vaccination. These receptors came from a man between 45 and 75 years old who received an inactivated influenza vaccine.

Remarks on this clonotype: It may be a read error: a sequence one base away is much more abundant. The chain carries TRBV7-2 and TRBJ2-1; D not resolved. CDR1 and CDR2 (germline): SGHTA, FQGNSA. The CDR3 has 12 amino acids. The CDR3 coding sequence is TGTGCCAGCAGTATAGATTACAATAAGCAGTTCTTC. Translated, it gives CASSIDYNKQFF.

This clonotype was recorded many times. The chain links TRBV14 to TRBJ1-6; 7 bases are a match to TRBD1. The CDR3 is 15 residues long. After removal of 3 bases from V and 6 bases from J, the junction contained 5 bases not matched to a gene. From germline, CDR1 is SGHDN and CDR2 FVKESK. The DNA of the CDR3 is TGTGCCAGCAGCCACCTCAGGGGGGGTAATTCACCCCTCCACTTT. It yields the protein CASSHLRGGNSPLHF.

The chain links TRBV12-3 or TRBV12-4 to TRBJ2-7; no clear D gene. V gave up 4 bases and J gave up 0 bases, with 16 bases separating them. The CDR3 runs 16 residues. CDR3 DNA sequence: TGTGCCAGCAGTTCCCACTTTTCTGAGACCTCCTACGAGCAGTACTTC. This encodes CASSSHFSETSYEQYF.

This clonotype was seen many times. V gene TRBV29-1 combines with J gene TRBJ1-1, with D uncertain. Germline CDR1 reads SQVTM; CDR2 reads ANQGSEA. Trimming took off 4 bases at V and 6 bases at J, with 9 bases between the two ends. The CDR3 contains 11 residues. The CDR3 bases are TGCAGCGTTGTCAATTTCTCTGAAGCTTTCTTT. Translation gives CSVVNFSEAFF.

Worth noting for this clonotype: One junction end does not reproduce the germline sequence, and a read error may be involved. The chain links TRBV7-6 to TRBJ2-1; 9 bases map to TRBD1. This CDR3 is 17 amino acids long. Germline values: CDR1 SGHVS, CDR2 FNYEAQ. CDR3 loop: CASSLVRRDRDYNKQFF. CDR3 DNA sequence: TGTGCCAGCAGCTTAGTACGCCGGGACAGGGACTACAATAAGCAGTTCTTC.

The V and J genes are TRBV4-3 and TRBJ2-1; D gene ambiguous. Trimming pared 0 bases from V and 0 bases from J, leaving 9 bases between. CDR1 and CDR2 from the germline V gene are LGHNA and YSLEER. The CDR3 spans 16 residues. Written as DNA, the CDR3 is TGCGCCAGCAGCCAAGATCGATTGAGCTCCTACAATGAGCAGTTCTTC. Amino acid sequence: CASSQDRLSSYNEQFF.

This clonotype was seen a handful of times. The chain's CDR3 is CSAGLSGRAEQFF. The CDR3 DNA reads TGCAGTGCTGGCCTAAGTGGACGCGCTGAGCAGTTCTTC. V and J are TRBV20-1 and TRBJ2-1; D unresolved. The CDR3 is 13 amino acids. Looked up from germline, CDR1 is DFQATT and CDR2 is SNEGSKA (reference sequence). V lost 5 bases and J 9 bases, leaving 17 bases between the germline ends.

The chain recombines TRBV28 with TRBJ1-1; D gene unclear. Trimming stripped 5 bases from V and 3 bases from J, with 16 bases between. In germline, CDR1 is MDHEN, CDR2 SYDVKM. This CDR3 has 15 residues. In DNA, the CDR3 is TGTGCCAGCAGTCCGCTCGGGGTAGCTGACACTGAAGCTTTCTTT. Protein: CASSPLGVADTEAFF.

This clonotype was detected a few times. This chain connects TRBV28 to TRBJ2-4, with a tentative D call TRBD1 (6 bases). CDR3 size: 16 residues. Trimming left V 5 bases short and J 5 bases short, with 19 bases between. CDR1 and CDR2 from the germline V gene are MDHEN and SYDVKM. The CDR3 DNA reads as TGTGCCAGCAGTCTACGGCTAGCAGGGGCCGAAAACATTCAGTACTTC. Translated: CASSLRLAGAENIQYF. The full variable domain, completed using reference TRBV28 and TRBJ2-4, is DVKVTQSSRYLVKRTGEKVFLECVQDMDHENMFWYRQDPGLGLRLIYFSYDVKMKEKGDIPEGYSVSREKKERFSLILESASTNQTSMYLCASSLRLAGAENIQYFGAGTRLSVL.

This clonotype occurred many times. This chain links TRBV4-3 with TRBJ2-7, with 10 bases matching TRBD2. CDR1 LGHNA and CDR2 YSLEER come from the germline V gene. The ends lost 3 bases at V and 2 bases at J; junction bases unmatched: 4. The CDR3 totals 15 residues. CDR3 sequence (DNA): TGCGCCAGCAGCCATGGGACTAGCGCCGCCTACGAGCAGTACTTC. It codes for CASSHGTSAAYEQYF.

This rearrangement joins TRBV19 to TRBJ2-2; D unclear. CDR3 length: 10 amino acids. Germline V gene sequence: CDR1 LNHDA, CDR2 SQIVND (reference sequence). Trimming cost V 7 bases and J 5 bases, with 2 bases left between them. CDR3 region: CASKTGELFF. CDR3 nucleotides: TGTGCCAGTAAGACCGGGGAGCTGTTTTTT.

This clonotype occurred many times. CDR3 sequence (DNA): TGCGCCAGCAGCCCAGGGAGCAGAATGAACACTGAAGCTTTCTTT. Translating gives CASSPGSRMNTEAFF. V is TRBV5-1 and J is TRBJ1-1, with a tentative D call TRBD1 (5 bases). V lost 4 bases and J lost 0, with 13 bases in between. Looked up from germline, CDR1 is SGHRS and CDR2 is YFSETQ. CDR3 length: 15 residues.

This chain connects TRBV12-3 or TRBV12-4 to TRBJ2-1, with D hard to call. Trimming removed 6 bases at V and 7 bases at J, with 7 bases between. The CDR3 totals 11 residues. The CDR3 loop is CASRVFNEQFF. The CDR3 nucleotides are TGTGCCAGCAGAGTATTTAATGAGCAGTTCTTC.

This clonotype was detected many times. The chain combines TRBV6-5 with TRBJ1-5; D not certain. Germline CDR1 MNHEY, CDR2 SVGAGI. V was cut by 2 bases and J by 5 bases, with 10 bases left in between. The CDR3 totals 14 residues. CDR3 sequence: CASSYGSGDQPQHF. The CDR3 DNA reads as TGTGCCAGCAGTTACGGGTCCGGAGATCAGCCCCAGCATTTT.

The CDR3 loop reads CASSSYIKRGGTQYF. DNA of the CDR3: TGTGCCAGCAGCTCGTACATTAAGCGGGGCGGGACCCAGTACTTC. The genes are TRBV7-6 and TRBJ2-5; 7 positions agree with TRBD2. Germline CDR1 SGHVS, CDR2 FNYEAQ. Trimming at V came to 4 bases and at J to 7 bases, leaving 12 bases not matched to a gene. The CDR3 spans 15 residues. Full variable domain (outside the CDR3, taken from reference TRBV7-6 and TRBJ2-5): GAGVSQSPRYKVTKRGQDVALRCDPISGHVSLYWYRQALGQGPEFLTYFNYEAQQDKSGLPNDRFSAERPEGSISTLTIQRTEQRDSAMYRCASSSYIKRGGTQYFGPGTRLLVL.

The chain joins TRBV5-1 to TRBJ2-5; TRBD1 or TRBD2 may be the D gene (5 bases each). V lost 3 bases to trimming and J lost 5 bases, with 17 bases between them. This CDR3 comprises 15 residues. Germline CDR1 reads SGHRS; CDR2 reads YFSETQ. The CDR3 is CASSSGTVDGETQYF. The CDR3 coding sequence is TGCGCCAGCAGCTCGGGGACGGTCGATGGGGAGACCCAGTACTTC.

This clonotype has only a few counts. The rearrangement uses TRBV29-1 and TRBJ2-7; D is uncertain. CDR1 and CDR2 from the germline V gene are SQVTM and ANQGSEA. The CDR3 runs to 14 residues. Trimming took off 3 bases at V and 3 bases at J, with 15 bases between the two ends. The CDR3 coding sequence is TGCAGCGTTGACAGCGACAACGCAAACTACGAGCAGTACTTC. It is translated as CSVDSDNANYEQYF.

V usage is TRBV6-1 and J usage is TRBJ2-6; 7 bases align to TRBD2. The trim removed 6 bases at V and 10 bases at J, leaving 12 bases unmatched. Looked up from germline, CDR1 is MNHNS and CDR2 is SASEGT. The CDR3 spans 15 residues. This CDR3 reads CASRNNGRRENVLTF. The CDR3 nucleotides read TGTGCCAGCAGGAATAACGGACGGCGGGAGAACGTCCTGACTTTC.

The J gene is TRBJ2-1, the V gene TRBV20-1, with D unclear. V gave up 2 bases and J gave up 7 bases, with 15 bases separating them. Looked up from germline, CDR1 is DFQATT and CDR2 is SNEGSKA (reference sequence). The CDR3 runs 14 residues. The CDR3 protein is CSARHGRNVNEQFF. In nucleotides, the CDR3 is TGCAGTGCTAGACATGGCCGAAACGTGAATGAGCAGTTCTTC.

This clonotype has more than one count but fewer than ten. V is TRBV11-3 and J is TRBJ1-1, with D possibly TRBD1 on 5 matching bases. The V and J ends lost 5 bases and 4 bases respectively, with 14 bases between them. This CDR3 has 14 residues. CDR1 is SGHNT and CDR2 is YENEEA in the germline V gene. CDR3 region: CASSPGGVRTEAFF. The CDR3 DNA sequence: TGTGCCAGCAGCCCCGGGGGGGTACGCACTGAAGCTTTCTTT.

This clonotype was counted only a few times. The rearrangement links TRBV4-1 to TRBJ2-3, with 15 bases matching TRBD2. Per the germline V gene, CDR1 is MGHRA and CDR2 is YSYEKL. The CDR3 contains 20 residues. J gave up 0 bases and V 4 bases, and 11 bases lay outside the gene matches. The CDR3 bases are TGCGCCAGCAGCCTATCGGGACTAGCGGGGGGAAGGCCTAGCACAGATACGCAGTATTTT. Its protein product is CASSLSGLAGGRPSTDTQYF.

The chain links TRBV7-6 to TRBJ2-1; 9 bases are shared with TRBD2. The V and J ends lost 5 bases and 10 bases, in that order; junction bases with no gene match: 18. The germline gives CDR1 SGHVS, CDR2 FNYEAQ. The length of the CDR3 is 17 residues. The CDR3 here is CASSITTAKGLAREQFF. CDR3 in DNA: TGTGCCAGCAGCATAACGACAGCGAAGGGACTAGCACGCGAGCAGTTCTTC.

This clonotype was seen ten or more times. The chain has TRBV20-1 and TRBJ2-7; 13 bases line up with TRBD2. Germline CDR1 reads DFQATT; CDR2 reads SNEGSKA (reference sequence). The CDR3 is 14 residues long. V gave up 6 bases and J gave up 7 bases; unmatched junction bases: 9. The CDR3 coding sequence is TGCAGTGCCACCAGGACTAGCGGGAGTGTAGAGCAGTACTTC. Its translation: CSATRTSGSVEQYF.

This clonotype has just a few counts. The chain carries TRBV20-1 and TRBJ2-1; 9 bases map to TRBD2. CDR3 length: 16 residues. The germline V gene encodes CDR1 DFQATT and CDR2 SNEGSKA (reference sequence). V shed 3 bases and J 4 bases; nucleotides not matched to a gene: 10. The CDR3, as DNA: TGCAGTGCTAGTTATTCTGGCGGGGGGGCGTACAATGAGCAGTTCTTC. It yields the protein CSASYSGGGAYNEQFF.

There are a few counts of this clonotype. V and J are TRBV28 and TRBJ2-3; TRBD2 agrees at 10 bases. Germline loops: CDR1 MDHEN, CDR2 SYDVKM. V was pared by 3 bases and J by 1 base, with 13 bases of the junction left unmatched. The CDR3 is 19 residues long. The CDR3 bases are TGTGCCAGCAGTTTCCTGATATCCCCCGGGACTAGCGGCACAGATACGCAGTATTTT. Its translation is CASSFLISPGTSGTDTQYF.

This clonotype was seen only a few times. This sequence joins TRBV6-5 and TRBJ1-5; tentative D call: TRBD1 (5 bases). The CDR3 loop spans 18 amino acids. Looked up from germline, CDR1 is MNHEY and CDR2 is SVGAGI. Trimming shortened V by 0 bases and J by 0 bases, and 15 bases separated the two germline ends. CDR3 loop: CASSYSSRNRYSNQPQHF. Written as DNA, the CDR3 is TGTGCCAGCAGTTACTCGAGTCGAAACAGGTATAGCAATCAGCCCCAGCATTTT.

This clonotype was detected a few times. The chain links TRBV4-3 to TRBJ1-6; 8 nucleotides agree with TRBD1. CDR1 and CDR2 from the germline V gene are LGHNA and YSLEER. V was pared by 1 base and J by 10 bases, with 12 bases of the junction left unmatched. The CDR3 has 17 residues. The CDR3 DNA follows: TGCGCCAGCAGCCAAGGGTTCCCCGGACAGGGTGGCTCACCCCTCCACTTT. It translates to CASSQGFPGQGGSPLHF.

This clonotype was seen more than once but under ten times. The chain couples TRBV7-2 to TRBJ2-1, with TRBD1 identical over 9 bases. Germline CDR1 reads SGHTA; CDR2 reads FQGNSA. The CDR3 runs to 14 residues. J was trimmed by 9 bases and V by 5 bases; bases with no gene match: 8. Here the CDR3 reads CASSQGQGAAEQFF. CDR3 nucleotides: TGTGCCAGCAGCCAGGGACAGGGTGCGGCTGAGCAGTTCTTC.

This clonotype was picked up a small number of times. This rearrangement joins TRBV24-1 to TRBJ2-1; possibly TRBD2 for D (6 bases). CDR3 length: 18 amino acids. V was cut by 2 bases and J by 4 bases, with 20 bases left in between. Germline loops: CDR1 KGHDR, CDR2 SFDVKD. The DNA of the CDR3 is TGTGCCACCAGTGATTGGTCAGCCGGACTAACTTTATACAATGAGCAGTTCTTC. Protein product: CATSDWSAGLTLYNEQFF.

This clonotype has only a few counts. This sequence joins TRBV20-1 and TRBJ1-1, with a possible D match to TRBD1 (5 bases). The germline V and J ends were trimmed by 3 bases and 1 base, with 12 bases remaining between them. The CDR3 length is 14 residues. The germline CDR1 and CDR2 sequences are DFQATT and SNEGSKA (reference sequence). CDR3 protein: CSASRAGTNTEAFF. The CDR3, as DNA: TGCAGTGCTAGTAGGGCAGGGACGAACACTGAAGCTTTCTTT.

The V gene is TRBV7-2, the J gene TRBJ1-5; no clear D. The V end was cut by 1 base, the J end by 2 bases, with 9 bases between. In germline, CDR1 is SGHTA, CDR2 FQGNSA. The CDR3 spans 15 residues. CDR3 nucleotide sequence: TGTGCCAGCAGCTTAGAGCGGCAGGGCAATCAGCCCCAGCATTTT. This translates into CASSLERQGNQPQHF.

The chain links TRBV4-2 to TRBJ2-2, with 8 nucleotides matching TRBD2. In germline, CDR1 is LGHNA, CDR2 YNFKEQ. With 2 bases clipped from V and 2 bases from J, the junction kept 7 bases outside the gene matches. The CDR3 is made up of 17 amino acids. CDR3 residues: CASSQTQAGANTGELFF. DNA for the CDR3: TGTGCCAGCAGCCAAACCCAAGCGGGAGCTAACACCGGGGAGCTGTTTTTT.